This entry is about one TCR beta chain. What it recognizes is unknown. Sequenced by immunoSEQ multiplex PCR; TCRdb stores in-frame clones only, minus some. The repertoire holds 130,000 to 150,000 clones, with about 92% as singletons. The record originates from a study of T cell responses to AZD1222 COVID-19 vaccine. Study-wide context: Pooled in the analysis were second doses at about 4 or about 12 weeks. Findings and caveats of the study: Regions 160-218 and 743-854 dominated among vaccine-associated CD4 TCRs spanning spike. The donor cohort was predominantly white British with a female majority, and clonal diversity may have been underestimated.

The clonotype comes from an adult in good health. Sequences were derived from peripheral blood, sampled on day 0 of AZD1222 vaccination.

The CDR3 loop is CASSPFGGSEYGYTF. The CDR3 DNA reads as TGTGCCAGCTCACCTTTTGGGGGCAGCGAGTATGGCTACACCTTC. This rearrangement joins TRBV18 to TRBJ1-2; D perhaps matches TRBD1 (6 bases). Trimming removed 3 bases from V and 5 bases from J, with 16 bases in between. This CDR3 region has 15 residues. Germline V gene sequence: CDR1 KGHSH, CDR2 LQKENI.